A selection of T cell receptor beta chains follows, all from one sample in a study of blood T cell repertoires in COVID-19. Repertoires were generated with immunoSEQ multiplex PCR, while TCRdb's copy carries only in-frame clones and drops some. This sample yields over 300,000 clones, of which more than 70% are seen a single time; nearly 6.5% belongs to the top ten. The source material was peripheral blood. These receptors originate from a man between 18 and 35 years old who had recovered from COVID-19. The CDR3 runs from the conserved cysteine through the conserved F or W. The D gene is left open where the match is weak. Size values are once, few and many counts, or a class for expanded clones, and some rows have none.

V gene	D gene	clone size	J gene	CDR3 protein	CDR3 DNA
TRBV10-3	TRBD1	NA	TRBJ2-1	CAITGDRGFEQFF	TGTGCCATCACCGGGGACAGGGGTTTTGAGCAGTTCTTC
TRBV2	NA	NA	TRBJ1-1	CASRSDTYTEAFF	TGTGCCAGCAGATCGGACACCTACACTGAAGCTTTCTTT
TRBV6-5	NA	NA	TRBJ2-5	CASSYLGGSQETQYF	TGTGCCAGCAGTTACTTGGGCGGGTCCCAAGAGACCCAGTACTTC
TRBV30	TRBD2	NA	TRBJ2-2	CAWRKAGGGTGELFF	TGTGCCTGGAGAAAAGCGGGAGGGGGCACCGGGGAGCTGTTTTTT
TRBV19	TRBD1	NA	TRBJ2-7	CASSIRGQGATEEQYF	TGTGCCAGTAGTATACGTGGTCAGGGGGCTACAGAAGAGCAGTACTTC
TRBV4-1	NA	NA	TRBJ1-1	CASSQPGLLNTEAFF	TGCGCCAGCAGCCAACCAGGCCTTTTGAACACTGAAGCTTTCTTT
TRBV7-9	NA	few	TRBJ1-6	CASSLGLWSPLHF	TGTGCCAGCAGCTTAGGACTTTGGTCACCCCTCCACTTT
TRBV7-2	NA	NA	TRBJ1-2	CASSPGAVNYGYTF	TGTGCCAGCAGCCCTGGAGCGGTCAACTATGGCTACACCTTC
TRBV7-9	TRBD2	NA	TRBJ2-1	CASSIGLAGDEQFF	TGTGCCAGCAGCATCGGACTAGCGGGTGATGAGCAGTTCTTC
TRBV4-1	TRBD1	NA	TRBJ1-1	CASSQDSTGPEAFF	TGCGCCAGCAGCCAAGATTCGACAGGGCCTGAAGCTTTCTTT
TRBV11-3	TRBD2	NA	TRBJ2-7	CASSLARLAGEYEQYF	TGTGCCAGCAGCTTAGCCCGACTAGCGGGAGAGTACGAGCAGTACTTC
TRBV11-2	NA	NA	TRBJ2-3	CASSLEFRGTAYTDTQYF	TGTGCCAGCAGCTTAGAATTCAGGGGCACTGCCTACACAGATACGCAGTATTTT
TRBV2	TRBD2	NA	TRBJ2-7	CASSWTSGLSSYEQYF	TGTGCCAGCAGTTGGACTAGCGGTCTTAGCTCCTACGAGCAGTACTTC
TRBV5-1	NA	NA	TRBJ1-1	CASSLNRESTEAFF	TGCGCCAGCAGCTTAAACAGGGAGAGCACTGAAGCTTTCTTT
TRBV7-2	TRBD2	NA	TRBJ2-5	CASSSYLAGRETQYF	TGTGCCAGCAGCTCCTACCTAGCGGGGCGAGAGACCCAGTACTTC
TRBV2	NA	NA	TRBJ1-1	CASSEVRVSRTEAFF	TGTGCCAGCAGTGAAGTGAGGGTCTCGCGAACTGAAGCTTTCTTT
TRBV16	NA	NA	TRBJ1-1	CASSQSRQGSEAFF	TGTGCCAGCAGCCAATCGCGGCAGGGGTCTGAAGCTTTCTTT
TRBV5-6	TRBD1	NA	TRBJ1-6	CASSLWDRPNSPLHF	TGTGCCAGCAGCCTCTGGGACAGGCCTAATTCACCCCTCCACTTT
TRBV27	TRBD2	NA	TRBJ2-7	CASSLTGGEQYF	TGTGCCAGCAGTTTAACGGGGGGCGAGCAGTACTTC
TRBV7-9	NA	NA	TRBJ1-1	CASSSAQGGDTEAFF	TGTGCCAGCAGCTCCGCCCAGGGAGGGGACACTGAAGCTTTCTTT
TRBV19	NA	NA	TRBJ2-7	CASSSGYEQYF	TGTGCCAGTAGTTCAGGCTACGAGCAGTACTTC
TRBV3-1/TRBV3-2	TRBD1	NA	TRBJ2-7	CASSQDRGLSYEQYF	TGTGCCAGCAGCCAAGACAGGGGGCTTTCCTACGAGCAGTACTTC
TRBV7-9	TRBD2	NA	TRBJ2-1	CASSLASGALDEQFF	TGTGCCAGCAGCTTAGCTAGCGGGGCGTTGGATGAGCAGTTCTTC
TRBV5-1	NA	NA	TRBJ2-5	CASRLSGTPIMTQYF	TGCGCCAGCAGACTCTCCGGGACACCAATCATGACCCAGTACTTC
TRBV11-2	NA	NA	TRBJ2-7	CASSLGATYEQYF	TGTGCCAGCAGCTTAGGGGCCACCTACGAGCAGTACTTC
TRBV10-2	NA	NA	TRBJ2-7	CASSSPGLSPQYF	TGCGCCAGCAGTTCCCCGGGACTCTCGCCGCAGTACTTC
TRBV7-3	TRBD1	NA	TRBJ1-1	CASSLSGGDGTEAFF	TGTGCCAGCAGCTTATCAGGGGGTGACGGCACTGAAGCTTTCTTT
TRBV6-2/TRBV6-3	NA	NA	TRBJ1-2	CASSSPDSTNYGYTF	TGTGCCAGCAGTTCCCCGGACAGTACTAACTATGGCTACACCTTC
TRBV7-2	TRBD1	NA	TRBJ1-5	CASSPYRGSSQPQHF	TGTGCCAGCAGCCCCTACAGGGGCTCGAGTCAGCCCCAGCATTTT
TRBV9	TRBD1	NA	TRBJ1-2	CASSVGTGNYGYTF	TGTGCCAGCAGCGTAGGGACAGGGAACTATGGCTACACCTTC
TRBV9	NA	NA	TRBJ2-1	CASSVGTHGPRDEQFF	TGTGCCAGCAGCGTAGGGACTCATGGGCCCAGAGATGAGCAGTTCTTC
TRBV12-3/TRBV12-4	TRBD2	once	TRBJ2-7	CASSLLAREQYF	TGTGCCAGCAGCCTACTAGCGAGGGAGCAGTACTTC
TRBV9	NA	NA	TRBJ1-6	CASSGGVVNSPLHF	TGTGCCAGCAGCGGGGGGGTCGTCAATTCACCCCTCCACTTT
TRBV21-1	NA	NA	TRBJ2-3	CASSRGFEKGAIDTQYF	TGTGCCAGCAGCAGGGGATTTGAAAAGGGAGCCATAGATACGCAGTATTTT
TRBV6-8	NA	NA	TRBJ1-2	CARRGLHGYTF	TGTGCCAGAAGAGGGTTGCATGGCTACACCTTC
TRBV9	NA	NA	TRBJ2-3	CASSVGTGGDTQYF	TGTGCCAGCAGCGTAGGGACAGGAGGGGATACGCAGTATTTT
TRBV6-5	TRBD1	NA	TRBJ2-3	CASSRDRLTDTQYF	TGTGCCAGCAGCCGGGACAGACTCACAGATACGCAGTATTTT
TRBV7-6	NA	NA	TRBJ1-1	CASSLAVGGNTEAFF	TGTGCCAGCAGCTTAGCAGTCGGGGGTAACACTGAAGCTTTCTTT
TRBV10-3	NA	NA	TRBJ1-6	CATQQVSYNSPLHF	TGTGCCACCCAACAGGTATCCTATAATTCACCCCTCCACTTT
TRBV7-3	NA	NA	TRBJ2-1	CASSKSGDWRYNEQFF	TGTGCCAGCAGCAAATCTGGGGACTGGAGATACAATGAGCAGTTCTTC
TRBV5-1	NA	NA	TRBJ2-1	CASSLVGSERPQGEQFF	TGCGCCAGCAGCTTGGTCGGCAGCGAAAGACCCCAGGGGGAGCAGTTCTTC
TRBV27	NA	few	TRBJ2-7	CASSFGRLSYEQYF	TGTGCCAGCAGTTTTGGCAGGTTATCCTACGAGCAGTACTTC
TRBV3-1/TRBV3-2	TRBD1	once	TRBJ1-1	CASSPLQGKTEAFF	TGTGCCAGCAGCCCCTTACAGGGGAAAACTGAAGCTTTCTTT
TRBV19	TRBD2	NA	TRBJ2-1	CASSSGLAGGQFSYNEQFF	TGTGCCAGTAGTTCGGGACTAGCGGGGGGGCAGTTCTCCTACAATGAGCAGTTCTTC
TRBV6-1	TRBD2	NA	TRBJ2-1	CASSDSGGPLREQFF	TGTGCCAGCAGTGATTCGGGAGGCCCTCTTAGAGAGCAGTTCTTC
TRBV3-1/TRBV3-2	TRBD2	NA	TRBJ2-5	CASSLRGGFQETQYF	TGTGCCAGCAGCCTCCGGGGGGGGTTTCAAGAGACCCAGTACTTC
TRBV2	TRBD1	NA	TRBJ1-1	CASRYTGGASEAFF	TGTGCCAGCAGATACACAGGGGGCGCGTCTGAAGCTTTCTTT
TRBV7-8	TRBD1	once	TRBJ2-7	CASSRGGTGILSYEQYF	TGTGCCAGCAGCCGGGGTGGGACAGGGATTTTGTCCTACGAGCAGTACTTC
TRBV27	NA	NA	TRBJ2-7	CASSAGTAGYEQYF	TGTGCCAGCAGTGCGGGGACAGCAGGCTACGAGCAGTACTTC
TRBV7-3	NA	NA	TRBJ1-1	CASSVGGYTEAFF	TGTGCCAGCAGCGTTGGGGGCTACACTGAAGCTTTCTTT
TRBV18	TRBD1	few	TRBJ1-3	CASSPTGTGSGYTIYF	TGTGCCAGCTCACCCACCGGGACAGGGTCTGGATACACCATATATTTT
TRBV5-1	TRBD1	NA	TRBJ1-2	CASSPGQGVGGYTF	TGCGCCAGCAGCCCGGGACAGGGGGTCGGGGGCTACACCTTC
TRBV5-6	TRBD1	NA	TRBJ2-1	CASRTTGQGYDEQFF	TGTGCCAGCAGGACTACGGGACAGGGTTACGATGAGCAGTTCTTC